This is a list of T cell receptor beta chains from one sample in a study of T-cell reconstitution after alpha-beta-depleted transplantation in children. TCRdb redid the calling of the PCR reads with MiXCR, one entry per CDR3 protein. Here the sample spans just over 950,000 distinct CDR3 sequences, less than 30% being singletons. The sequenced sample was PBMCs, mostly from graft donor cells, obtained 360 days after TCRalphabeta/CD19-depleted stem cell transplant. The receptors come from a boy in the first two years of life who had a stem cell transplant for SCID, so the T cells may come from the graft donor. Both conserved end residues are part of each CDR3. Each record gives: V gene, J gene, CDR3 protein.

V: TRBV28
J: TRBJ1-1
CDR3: CASSLEGRYTEAFF

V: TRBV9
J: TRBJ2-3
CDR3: CASSYTTGLSTDTQYF

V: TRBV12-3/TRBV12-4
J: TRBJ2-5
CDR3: CASRGGAEVYETQYF

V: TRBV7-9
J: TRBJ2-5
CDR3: CASRSGFQETQYF

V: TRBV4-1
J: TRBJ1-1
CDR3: CASSPWPLNTEAFF

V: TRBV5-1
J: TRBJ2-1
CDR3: CASSLVVGGLVFNEQFF

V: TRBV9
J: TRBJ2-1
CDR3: CASSVKVGRINEQFF

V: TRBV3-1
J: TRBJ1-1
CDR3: CASSQEGGAPRTEAFF

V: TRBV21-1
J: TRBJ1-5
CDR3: CASIKREQGSNQPQHF

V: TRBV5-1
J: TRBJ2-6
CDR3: CASSLLAAQPSGANVLTF

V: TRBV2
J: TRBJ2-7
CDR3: CASSPAGTGEGGGYEQYF

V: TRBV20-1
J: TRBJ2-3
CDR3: CSARGERGVDTQYF

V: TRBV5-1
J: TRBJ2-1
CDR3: CASSLGMSNEQFF

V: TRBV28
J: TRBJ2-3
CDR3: CASSLGYTQYF

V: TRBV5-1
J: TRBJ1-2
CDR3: CASSFRDTNYGYTF

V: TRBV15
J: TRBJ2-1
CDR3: CATSRARQAGRLDNEQFF

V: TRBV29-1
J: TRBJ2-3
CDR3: CSVENRVGTDTQYF

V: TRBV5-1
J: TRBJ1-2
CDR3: CASSSDRGARGYTF

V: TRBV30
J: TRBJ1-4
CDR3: CACILGFATNEKLFF

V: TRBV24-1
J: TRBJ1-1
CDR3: CATRGITDTEAFF

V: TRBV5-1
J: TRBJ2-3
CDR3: CASSGTTGPSTDTQYF

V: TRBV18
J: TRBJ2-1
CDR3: CASQLAGGKNEQFF

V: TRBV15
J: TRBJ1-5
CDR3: CATSRPGWRNQPQHF

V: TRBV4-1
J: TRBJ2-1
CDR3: CASSQGQGPRFDEQFF

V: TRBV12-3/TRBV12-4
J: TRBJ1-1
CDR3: CASRTQGPNTEAFF

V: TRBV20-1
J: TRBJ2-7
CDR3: CSATAPVGTYEQYF

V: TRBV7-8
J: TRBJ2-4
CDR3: CASSLGIRSGNIQYF

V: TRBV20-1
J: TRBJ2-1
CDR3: CSARGTSGVFYNEQFF

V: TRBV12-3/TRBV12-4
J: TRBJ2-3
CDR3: CASLGALNLETDTQYF

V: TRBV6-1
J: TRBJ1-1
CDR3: CASSVLLGAGVEAFF

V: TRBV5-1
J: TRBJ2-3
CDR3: CASSLTLGVTDTQYF

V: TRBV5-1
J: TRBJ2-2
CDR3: CASSLAGELLFF

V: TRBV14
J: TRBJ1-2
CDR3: CASSVLGQGYGYTF

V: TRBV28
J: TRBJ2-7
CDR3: CASSLMGYEQYF

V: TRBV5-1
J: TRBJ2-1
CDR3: CASVDGGLAGGSEQFF

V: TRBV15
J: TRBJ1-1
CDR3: CATSGRVGTEAFF

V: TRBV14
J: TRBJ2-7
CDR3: CASSQPRRKGAAYEQYF

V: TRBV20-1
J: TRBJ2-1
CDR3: CSAPQRGGSYNEQFF

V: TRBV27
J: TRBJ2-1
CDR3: CASSLGLAVPSYNEQFF